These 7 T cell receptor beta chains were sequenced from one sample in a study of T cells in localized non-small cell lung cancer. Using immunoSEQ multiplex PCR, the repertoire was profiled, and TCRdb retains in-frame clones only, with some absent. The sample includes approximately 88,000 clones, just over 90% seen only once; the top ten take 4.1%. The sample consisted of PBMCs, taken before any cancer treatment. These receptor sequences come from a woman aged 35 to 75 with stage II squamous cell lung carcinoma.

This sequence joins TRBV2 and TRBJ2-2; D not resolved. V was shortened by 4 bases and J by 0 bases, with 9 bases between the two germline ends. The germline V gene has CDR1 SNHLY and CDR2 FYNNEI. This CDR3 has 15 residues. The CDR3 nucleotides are TGTGCCAGCAGTGCCCGGGTAACGAACACCGGGGAGCTGTTTTTT. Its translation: CASSARVTNTGELFF.

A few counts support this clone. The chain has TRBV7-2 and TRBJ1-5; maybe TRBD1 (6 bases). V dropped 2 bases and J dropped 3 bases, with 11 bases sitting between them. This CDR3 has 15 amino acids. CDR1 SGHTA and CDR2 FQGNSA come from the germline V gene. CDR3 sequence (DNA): TGTGCCAGCAGCTTATGGGGGGGGGCCAATCAGCCCCAGCATTTT. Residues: CASSLWGGANQPQHF.

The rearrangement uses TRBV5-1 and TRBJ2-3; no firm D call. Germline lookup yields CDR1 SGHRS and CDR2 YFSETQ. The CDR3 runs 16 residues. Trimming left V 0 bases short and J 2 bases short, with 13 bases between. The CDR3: CASSLGFKTSTDTQYF. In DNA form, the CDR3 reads TGCGCCAGCAGCTTGGGGTTTAAGACCTCCACAGATACGCAGTATTTT.

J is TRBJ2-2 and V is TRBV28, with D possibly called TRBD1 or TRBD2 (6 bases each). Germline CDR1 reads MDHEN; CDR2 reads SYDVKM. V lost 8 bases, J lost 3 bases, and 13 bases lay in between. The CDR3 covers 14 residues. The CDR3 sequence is CASRGGGYTGELFF. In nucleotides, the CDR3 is TGTGCCAGCCGAGGAGGGGGATACACCGGGGAGCTGTTTTTT.

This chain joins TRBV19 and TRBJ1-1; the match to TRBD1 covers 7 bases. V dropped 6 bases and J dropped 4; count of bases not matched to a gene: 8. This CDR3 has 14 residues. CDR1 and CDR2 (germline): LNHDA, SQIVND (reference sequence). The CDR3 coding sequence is TGTGCCAGTAGCCACCAGGGGGTTGGCACTGAAGCTTTCTTT. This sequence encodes CASSHQGVGTEAFF.

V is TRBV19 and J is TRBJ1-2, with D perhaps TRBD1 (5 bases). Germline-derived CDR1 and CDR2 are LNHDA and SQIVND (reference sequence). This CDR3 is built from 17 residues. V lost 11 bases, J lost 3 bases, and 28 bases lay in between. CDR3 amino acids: CAVYSYDGTSGHYGYTF. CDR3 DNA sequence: TGTGCCGTTTACTCGTACGACGGGACCTCGGGTCACTATGGCTACACCTTC.

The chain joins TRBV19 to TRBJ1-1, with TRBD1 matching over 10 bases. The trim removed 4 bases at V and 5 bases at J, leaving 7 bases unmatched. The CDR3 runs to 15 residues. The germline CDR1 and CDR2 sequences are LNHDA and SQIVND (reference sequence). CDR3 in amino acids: CASSTRDRGETEAFF. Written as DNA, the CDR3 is TGTGCCAGTAGTACCCGGGACAGGGGTGAGACTGAAGCTTTCTTT. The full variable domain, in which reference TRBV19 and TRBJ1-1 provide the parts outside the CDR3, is DGGITQSPKYLFRKEGQNVTLSCEQNLNHDAMYWYRQDPGQGLRLIYYSQIVNDFQKGDIAEGYSVSREKKESFPLTVTSAQKNPTAFYLCASSTRDRGETEAFFGQGTRLTVV.